Each of the 7 T cell receptor beta chains below was sequenced from the same sample in a study of shared clonotypes between healthy human individuals. CD45RO-negative CD8 cells positively selected for CCR7 made up the naive population, which excluded terminally differentiated effector memory CD45RA+ cells. Some clones are missing from TCRdb's copy, which holds only in-frame ones; the method was immunoSEQ multiplex PCR. This sample has roughly 2.1 million clones, with 90% to 95% found just once. Material for sequencing was naive CD8+ T cells from PBMCs. The receptors derive from a man between 18 and 29 years old in good health. Some clones in this sample may be carry-over from other donors' samples.

The J gene is TRBJ2-7, the V gene TRBV15, with 11 bases aligning to TRBD2. Germline CDR1 LNHNV, CDR2 YYDKDF (reference sequence). This CDR3 spans 16 amino acids. The trim removed 5 bases at V and 2 bases at J, leaving 8 bases unmatched. As DNA, the CDR3 is TGTGCCACCAGCGGGGAGATAGCGGGAGGGACCTACGAGCAGTACTTC. Its translation: CATSGEIAGGTYEQYF. The full variable domain, rest sourced from reference TRBV15 and TRBJ2-7, is DAMVIQNPRYQVTQFGKPVTLSCSQTLNHNVMYWYQQKSSQAPKLLFHYYDKDFNNEADTPDNFQSRRPNTSFCFLDIRSPGLGDTAMYLCATSGEIAGGTYEQYFGPGTRLTVT.

DNA of the CDR3: TGCGCCAGCAGTGAGTCAGGGATCTATAACGCCGGGGAGCTGTTTTTT. Translated, it gives CASSESGIYNAGELFF. This chain uses TRBV10-1 with TRBJ2-2; no firm D call. Germline assignment: CDR1 WNHNN and CDR2 SYGVQD (reference sequence). Deletions cut 0 bases from V and 6 bases from J, with 14 bases between. This CDR3 contains 16 residues.

This chain joins TRBV28 and TRBJ2-1, with 10 nucleotides matching TRBD2. V lost 2 bases and J lost 0; bases outside the gene matches: 10. This CDR3 has 19 residues. The germline CDR1 and CDR2 sequences are MDHEN and SYDVKM. The CDR3 is CASSLTRTSGLSSYNEQFF. Here the CDR3 DNA reads TGTGCCAGCAGTTTAACGAGGACTAGCGGCTTAAGCTCCTACAATGAGCAGTTCTTC.

The chain has TRBV5-1 and TRBJ2-7, with a weak D call TRBD1 (6 bases). Germline CDR1 and CDR2: SGHRS and YFSETQ. V was clipped by 0 bases and J by 3 bases, with 7 bases between them. The CDR3 totals 13 residues. The CDR3 DNA is TGCGCCAGCAGCTTGGGGACAGACTACGAGCAGTACTTC. It translates to CASSLGTDYEQYF.

This chain uses TRBV15 with TRBJ1-6, with D possibly matching TRBD1 (5 bases). V lost 1 base, J lost 7 bases, and 11 bases lay in between. The CDR3 loop spans 15 amino acids. CDR1 LNHNV and CDR2 YYDKDF come from the germline V gene (reference sequence). The CDR3 protein is CATSRARRDNSPLHF. CDR3 nucleotides: TGTGCCACCAGCAGAGCCCGCAGGGACAATTCACCCCTCCACTTT. The variable domain in full, with the rest retrieved from reference TRBV15 and TRBJ1-6, is DAMVIQNPRYQVTQFGKPVTLSCSQTLNHNVMYWYQQKSSQAPKLLFHYYDKDFNNEADTPDNFQSRRPNTSFCFLDIRSPGLGDTAMYLCATSRARRDNSPLHFGNGTRLTVT.

As to this clone: The same CDR3 arises from other DNA sequences in this sample as well. The genes are TRBV9 and TRBJ2-2; D is unresolved. The CDR3 runs to 12 residues. Trimming left V 0 bases short and J 7 bases short, with 4 bases between. CDR1 SGDLS and CDR2 YYNGEE come from the germline V gene. The CDR3 reads CASSVVIGELFF. CDR3 nucleotides: TGTGCCAGCAGCGTAGTCATCGGGGAGCTGTTTTTT.

The CDR3 region is CASSPDLDTSTNEKLFF. CDR3 coding DNA: TGTGCCAGCAGCCCCGACTTGGACACATCAACTAATGAAAAACTGTTTTTT. The chain combines TRBV9 with TRBJ1-4; tentative D call: TRBD1 (5 bases). Trimming took off 4 bases at V and 0 bases at J, with 16 bases between the two ends. Germline CDR1 reads SGDLS; CDR2 reads YYNGEE. The CDR3 runs to 17 residues.